The clone carrying this T cell receptor beta chain was recorded many times. The antigen is not known. The data were obtained in a study of Graves' ophthalmopathy and Graves' hyperthyroidism. General study points: A majority of expanded thyroid clonotypes exceeding 0.001 frequency were likewise present in blood. Ophthalmopathy progression was predicted with roughly 68% sensitivity and 72.22% specificity.

TCR beta CDR3 regions were amplified from RNA transcripts. Following a first-round RT-PCR that used HTBI primers, a second-round multiplex PCR was carried out. TCRdb recomputed calls from the multiplex PCR reads with MiXCR, one row per CDR3 protein. In the table there are 300,000 to 400,000 distinct CDR3 sequences, about 17% of which are singletons. Germline V gene sequence: CDR1 MNHNS, CDR2 SASEGT. V was shortened by 6 bases and J by 2 bases, with 14 bases between the two germline ends. The CDR3 spans 14 residues. The clonotype comes from an adult man with Graves' ophthalmopathy. This sequence joins TRBV6-1 and TRBJ2-7; no firm D call. The sequencing sample was made of peripheral blood. CDR3 nucleotides: TGTGCCAGCAGGGACGCTGGAGTCACCTACGAGCAGTACTTC. Its translation is CASRDAGVTYEQYF.